The 14 T cell receptor beta chains in this list originate from one sample, sequenced in a study of T cell repertoires in cytomegalovirus infection. TCRdb re-called the reads through MiXCR, storing one row per CDR3 protein. The sample has under 850,000 distinct CDR3 sequences, 35% seen once. Sequenced input: PBMCs. The source is a human donor in good health (CMV status not recorded). Some clones in this sample may be carry-over from other donors' samples.

This clonotype came up many times. The chain carries TRBV7-6 and TRBJ1-3, with unresolved D. The CDR3 has 16 amino acids. Per germline, CDR1 SGHVS and CDR2 FNYEAQ. The germline V and J ends were trimmed by 5 bases and 4 bases, with 18 bases remaining between them. CDR3 amino acids: CASSLVADVVGNTIYF. CDR3 bases: TGTGCCAGCAGCCTCGTCGCGGACGTGGTCGGAAACACCATATATTTT.

The gene calls are TRBV3-1 and TRBJ1-6; D gene uncertain. Between the trimmed V and J ends, which lost 0 bases and 0 bases, there was a span of 12 bases. Germline loops: CDR1 LGHDT, CDR2 YNNKEL (reference sequence). The CDR3 spans 18 residues. The CDR3 spells CASSQDIRRDSYNSPLHF. CDR3 coding DNA: TGTGCCAGCAGCCAAGACATTCGACGGGACTCCTATAATTCACCCCTCCACTTT.

A few counts support this clonotype. This sequence joins TRBV5-5 and TRBJ1-2; 8 bases agree with TRBD1. This CDR3 is built from 18 residues. Trimming removed 1 base from V and 1 base from J; junction bases left unmatched: 12. CDR1 and CDR2 (germline): SGHKS, YYEKEE (reference sequence). The CDR3 is CASSLSGQGVLVNYGYTF. The CDR3 nucleotides read TGTGCCAGCAGCTTGTCCGGACAGGGAGTGTTGGTTAACTATGGCTACACCTTC.

The J gene is TRBJ1-6, the V gene TRBV5-5; TRBD1 might be the D (5 bases). Per germline, CDR1 SGHKS and CDR2 YYEKEE (reference sequence). Trimming removed 3 bases at V and 10 bases at J, with 23 bases between. There are 17 residues in the CDR3. Here the CDR3 reads CASSSYLARGSGSPLHF. The CDR3 DNA follows: TGTGCCAGCAGCTCCTACTTGGCGAGGGGTTCTGGGTCACCCCTCCACTTT.

The gene calls are TRBV10-3 and TRBJ2-7, with no clear D. Germline V gives CDR1 ENHRY, CDR2 SYGVKD. Trimming cost V 9 bases and J 4 bases, with 16 bases left between them. The CDR3 length is 13 residues. CDR3 amino acids: CAINYKIAYEQYF. CDR3 coding DNA: TGTGCCATAAATTATAAGATCGCGTACGAGCAGTACTTC.

The table lists this clonotype with a count of one. A much more abundant neighbour one base away suggests this may be a read error. V usage is TRBV5-6 and J usage is TRBJ2-5, with D unclear. The CDR3 has 13 residues. Trimming cost V 4 bases and J 2 bases, with 9 bases left between them. In germline, CDR1 is SGHDT, CDR2 YYEEEE. The chain's CDR3 is CASSQDGQETQYF. In nucleotides, the CDR3 is TGTGCCAGCAGCCAGGACGGGCAAGAGACCCAGTACTTC.

CDR3 coding DNA: TGTGCCAGCAGTTTATCGTTAGGACAGGGTAGGGGCTACACCTTC. Translated: CASSLSLGQGRGYTF. J is TRBJ1-2 and V is TRBV27; 8 nucleotides agree with TRBD1. The CDR3 is 15 residues long. Germline CDR1 reads MNHEY; CDR2 reads SMNVEV (reference sequence). The junction had 8 bases not matched to a gene; V was cut back by 0 bases and J by 8 bases.

This chain links TRBV7-9 with TRBJ2-1; D is uncertain. Trimming took 5 bases from V and 9 from J, leaving 14 bases between them. The germline gives CDR1 SEHNR, CDR2 FQNEAQ (reference sequence). The CDR3 has 13 residues. CDR3 coding DNA: TGTGCCAGCAGCGGTATCTCCCAGGTTGAGCAGTTCTTC. Translating gives CASSGISQVEQFF.

This clonotype has only a few counts. The chain employs TRBV23-1 and TRBJ2-7; no reliable D call. TRBV23-1 is noted as an ORF with a role that remains uncertain. V lost 1 base, J lost 2 bases, and 15 bases lay in between. This CDR3 is 16 amino acids long. CDR3 sequence reads: CASSQFRPVGTYEQYF. CDR3 nucleotides: TGCGCCAGCAGTCAATTTAGGCCCGTGGGGACCTACGAGCAGTACTTC.

This clonotype was observed a handful of times. The chain links TRBV28 to TRBJ2-1; 7 bases are shared with TRBD1. This CDR3 has 15 residues. Germline CDR1 and CDR2: MDHEN and SYDVKM. The V gene end was trimmed by 6 bases and the J gene end by 4 bases; junction bases not matched to a gene: 9. The CDR3 DNA follows: TGTGCCAGCAGGGCCGGGACAGTAACATACAATGAGCAGTTCTTC. This sequence encodes CASRAGTVTYNEQFF.

On this clonotype: The CDR3 end shows no conserved phenylalanine or tryptophan, and so a read error is likely. The chain recombines TRBV11-1 with TRBJ2-7; TRBD2 matches 7 bases. V trimming: 6 bases; J trimming: 1 base; junction bases outside the gene matches: 9. CDR3 length: 15 residues. Germline V gene data show CDR1 as SGHAT and CDR2 as FQDESV (reference sequence). CDR3 sequence reads: CASRSRGGGSYEQYL. DNA for the CDR3: TGTGCCAGCAGGTCCCGTGGCGGGGGTTCCTACGAGCAGTACTTA.

This clonotype came up a few times. V usage is TRBV6-1 and J usage is TRBJ1-2; D not resolved. The CDR3 is 13 residues long. Germline assignment: CDR1 MNHNS and CDR2 SASEGT. Trimming cost V 1 base and J 6 bases, with 9 bases left between them. The CDR3 here is CASSEGRTNGYTF. CDR3 sequence (DNA): TGTGCCAGCAGTGAAGGACGGACGAATGGCTACACCTTC.

The chain carries TRBV7-2 and TRBJ1-1; D is uncertain. CDR3 length: 14 amino acids. With 6 bases removed from V and 0 bases from J, the gap between germline ends came to 11 bases. CDR1 and CDR2 (germline): SGHTA, FQGNSA. CDR3 coding DNA: TGTGCCAGCAGTACTCGGACGGTGAACACTGAAGCTTTCTTT. It yields the protein CASSTRTVNTEAFF.

This clonotype occurred a few times. The chain joins TRBV20-1 to TRBJ1-5; D remains unclear. The length of the CDR3 is 14 residues. Germline values: CDR1 DFQATT, CDR2 SNEGSKA (reference sequence). V dropped 0 bases and J dropped 2 bases, with 8 bases sitting between them. The CDR3 sequence is CSARDYAGNQPQHF. The DNA of the CDR3 is TGCAGTGCTAGAGATTACGCGGGCAATCAGCCCCAGCATTTT.